This T cell receptor beta chain was sequenced for a study of identifying expanded T cells in peripheral blood. Concerning this clone: Its target is unknown.

The CDR3 consists of 13 residues. V lost 6 bases, J lost 10 bases, and 16 bases lay in between. The V gene's germline CDR1 is MNHEY and CDR2 SVGAGI. Study findings and constraints: Approximately 2-week clone count variance significantly increased as total template count grew. Over approximately two and four weeks, about 16 and 19 clones changed, versus around 1.3 between replicates.

During the collection period, no donor immune events like infections were recorded. Generated by immunoSEQ multiplex PCR, the TCRdb table keeps only in-frame clones and is missing some. The sample lists 90,000 or so clones; approximately 83% were seen once. The chain links TRBV6-5 to TRBJ2-1, with a tentative D call TRBD2 (5 bases). The sequenced material came from blood. This clonotype was sampled from a person aged 18 to 75 in good health. Here the CDR3 reads CASSEGIPVEQFF. The CDR3 coding sequence is TGTGCCAGCAGCGAGGGCATTCCCGTGGAGCAGTTCTTC.